The next 14 T cell receptor beta chains were all read from a single sample in a study of cytomegalovirus exposure and HLA in healthy donors. Amplification used 60 Vbeta primers and 13 Jbeta primers. Generated by immunoSEQ multiplex PCR, the TCRdb table keeps only in-frame clones and is missing some. The table shows 150,000 to 200,000 clones, with approximately 85% occurring only once. Specimen: PBMCs. These TCRs come from a man younger than 35 in good health and CMV-seropositive.

The chain combines TRBV7-8 with TRBJ1-5; no reliable D call. Per the germline V gene, CDR1 is SGHVS and CDR2 is FQNEAQ. The CDR3 runs 13 residues. Trimming left V 5 bases short and J 9 bases short, with 14 bases between. CDR3 sequence (DNA): TGTGCCAGCAGCGTCGGTCAGGTTAGGCCCCAGCATTTT. Translated, it gives CASSVGQVRPQHF.

The V gene is TRBV15, the J gene TRBJ1-2, with D possibly matching TRBD1 (5 bases). Trimming took off 2 bases at V and 4 bases at J, with 14 bases between the two ends. Germline CDR1 is LNHNV and CDR2 is YYDKDF (reference sequence). The CDR3 is made up of 15 amino acids. The CDR3 protein is CATSRIGAQGYGYTF. CDR3 nucleotides: TGTGCCACCAGCAGAATAGGGGCGCAGGGCTATGGCTACACCTTC. Full variable domain (rest looked up from reference TRBV15 and TRBJ1-2): DAMVIQNPRYQVTQFGKPVTLSCSQTLNHNVMYWYQQKSSQAPKLLFHYYDKDFNNEADTPDNFQSRRPNTSFCFLDIRSPGLGDTAMYLCATSRIGAQGYGYTFGSGTRLTVV.

V and J are TRBV2 and TRBJ2-2; D is unclear. V lost 4 bases, J lost 4 bases, and 10 bases lay in between. CDR3 length: 14 residues. Germline values: CDR1 SNHLY, CDR2 FYNNEI. The DNA of the CDR3 is TGTGCCAGCAGTGGGTGGGCCTCCACCGGGGAGCTGTTTTTT. This encodes CASSGWASTGELFF.

The chain links TRBV9 to TRBJ2-7; D is possibly TRBD2 (6 bases). CDR3 length: 14 residues. CDR1 is SGDLS and CDR2 is YYNGEE in the germline V gene. Trimming cost V 3 bases and J 3 bases, with 13 bases left between them. CDR3 sequence (DNA): TGTGCCAGCAGCGAATCGGGACTTCTCTACGAGCAGTACTTC. This encodes CASSESGLLYEQYF. The entire variable domain, with the rest obtained from reference TRBV9 and TRBJ2-7, is as follows: DSGVTQTPKHLITATGQRVTLRCSPRSGDLSVYWYQQSLDQGLQFLIQYYNGEERAKGNILERFSAQQFPDLHSELNLSSLELGDSALYFCASSESGLLYEQYFGPGTRLTVT.

The genes are TRBV7-9 and TRBJ2-2, with TRBD2 matching over 8 bases. Losses at the gene ends were 6 bases for V and 0 bases for J; bases not matched to a gene: 15. The CDR3 length is 19 residues. Per the germline V gene, CDR1 is SEHNR and CDR2 is FQNEAQ (reference sequence). The DNA of the CDR3 is TGTGCCAGCAGGATTTACGCGACTAGCGTTGGACCGAACACCGGGGAGCTGTTTTTT. Protein: CASRIYATSVGPNTGELFF.

The V and J genes are TRBV6-1 and TRBJ2-4; no reliable D call. The CDR3 has 18 residues. Trimming shortened V by 3 bases and J by 0 bases, and 18 bases separated the two germline ends. Germline assignment: CDR1 MNHNS and CDR2 SASEGT. As DNA, the CDR3 is TGTGCCAGCAGTGACGACGGTTTGCAAAGACAAGCCAAAAACATTCAGTACTTC. Its translation: CASSDDGLQRQAKNIQYF.

This clone was counted only a few times. This sequence joins TRBV7-9 and TRBJ1-1; 10 bases match TRBD1. V gave up 3 bases and J gave up 4 bases; unmatched junction bases: 2. The CDR3 has 14 amino acids. Germline V lookup: CDR1 SEHNR, CDR2 FQNEAQ (reference sequence). The CDR3 loop is CASSLGTGATEAFF. The DNA of the CDR3 is TGTGCCAGCAGCTTGGGGACAGGGGCCACTGAAGCTTTCTTT.

The chain is built from TRBV5-1 and TRBJ2-1; 10 nucleotides line up with TRBD1. Germline V gives CDR1 SGHRS, CDR2 YFSETQ. The CDR3 extends over 14 amino acids. The trim removed 4 bases at V and 6 bases at J, leaving 4 bases unmatched. In DNA, the CDR3 is TGCGCCAGCAGCATGGACAGGGGGGGCAATGAGCAGTTCTTC. Its protein product is CASSMDRGGNEQFF. The full variable domain, rest sourced from reference TRBV5-1 and TRBJ2-1, is KAGVTQTPRYLIKTRGQQVTLSCSPISGHRSVSWYQQTPGQGLQFLFEYFSETQRNKGNFPGRFSGRQFSNSRSEMNVSTLELGDSALYLCASSMDRGGNEQFFGPGTRLTVL.

This chain connects TRBV9 to TRBJ2-1, with TRBD1 as a possible D gene (6 bases). Trimming took 4 bases from V and 4 from J, leaving 18 bases between them. The CDR3 spans 16 residues. Germline values: CDR1 SGDLS, CDR2 YYNGEE. The CDR3 reads CASSSRDTQLYNEQFF. DNA of the CDR3: TGTGCCAGCAGCTCCCGGGACACCCAGTTATACAATGAGCAGTTCTTC.

As to this clone: An end of the junction does not agree with germline; a read error may underlie this. The J gene is TRBJ1-1, the V gene TRBV13; D possibly corresponds to TRBD1 (5 bases). The CDR3 loop spans 13 amino acids. Germline values: CDR1 PRHDT, CDR2 FYEKMQ (reference sequence). This chain's CDR3 is CASRSGGAPESFF. The CDR3 bases are TGTGCCAGCAGGTCCGGCGGGGCACCTGAATCTTTCTTT. Full variable domain (remainder filled in from reference TRBV13 and TRBJ1-1): AAGVIQSPRHLIKEKRETATLKCYPIPRHDTVYWYQQGPGQDPQFLISFYEKMQSDKGSIPDRFSAQQFSDYHSELNMSSLELGDSALYFCASRSGGAPESFFGQGTRLTVV.

V gene TRBV9 combines with J gene TRBJ1-4; D not resolved. CDR1 and CDR2 from the germline V gene are SGDLS and YYNGEE. Trimming left V 0 bases short and J 0 bases short, with 3 bases between. This CDR3 comprises 14 residues. The CDR3 coding sequence is TGTGCCAGCAGCGTAGCAGCAACTAATGAAAAACTGTTTTTT. It is translated as CASSVAATNEKLFF.

Of note for this clone: Other DNA sequences from this sample encode an identical CDR3 as well. This chain connects TRBV6-5 to TRBJ1-2; the match to TRBD1 covers 8 bases. Germline V gene data show CDR1 as MNHEY and CDR2 as SVGAGI. The CDR3 sequence is 12 residues long. V lost 5 bases and J lost 8; bases outside the gene matches: 4. CDR3 loop: CASSQGAGGYTF. In DNA form, the CDR3 reads TGTGCCAGCAGTCAGGGGGCTGGGGGCTACACCTTC.

The V and J genes are TRBV6-5 and TRBJ1-1; TRBD1 matches 7 bases. The CDR3 runs to 14 residues. With 0 bases clipped from V and 4 bases from J, the junction kept 2 bases outside the gene matches. The V gene's germline CDR1 is MNHEY and CDR2 SVGAGI. The CDR3 nucleotides are TGTGCCAGCAGTTACTCACAGGGGAGCACTGAAGCTTTCTTT. Amino acid sequence: CASSYSQGSTEAFF.

This clone was detected once. The chain has TRBV19 and TRBJ2-3, with 7 positions matching TRBD2. The CDR3 length is 14 residues. Germline V lookup: CDR1 LNHDA, CDR2 SQIVND (reference sequence). After removal of 2 bases from V and 5 bases from J, the junction contained 4 bases not matched to a gene. The CDR3 nucleotides are TGTGCCAGTAGTATAAGCGGGGCAGGAGATACGCAGTATTTT. Translating gives CASSISGAGDTQYF.